The source of this TCR beta chain is a study of blood T cell repertoires in COVID-19 (dated by TCRdb to 2020 to 2021). At the level of the whole study: Collaborator samples came from the United States, Italy and Spain and covered acute and convalescent phases of COVID-19. HLA class I and class II types, where available, came from metadata supplied by the sample provider rather than from assay-based typing. Deeply sampled blood TCRbeta repertoires from subjects exposed to, actively infected with, or recovered from COVID-19 were included in the dataset. Nearly every sample came with metadata listing a de-identified subject ID, COVID-19 status, age in years and sex. The material from the prospective study consisted of cDNA or gDNA derived from T cells, B-cell-depleted T cells, or PBMCs. The repertoires were released in a freely available public database meant as a resource for research on the immune response to SARS-CoV-2. The samples were drawn from the first 160 participants of the ongoing ImmuneRACE study and from some 1,300 subjects provided by 6 global collaborators. Study-wide findings and limitations: Clinical and demographic metadata were provided uncurated, with the amount varying by source and participant.

The germline V gene (reference sequence) provides CDR1 GTSNPN and CDR2 SVGIG. V trim: 1 base; J trim: 0 bases; unmatched bases: 6. From its cysteine to its phenylalanine, the CDR3 spans 17 amino acids. Left in the record is the CDR3 DNA by itself, 51 bases read in frame from the first base. Collaborating institutions collected whole blood in K2EDTA tubes following their own protocols. For TCRbeta analysis, collaborator samples were shipped as frozen whole blood, as isolated PBMCs, or as DNA extracted from either sample type. Concerning this clone: No antigen is known for it. No quality values exist for individual bases; no much larger clone is one base distant.

The immunoSEQ Assay, a bias-controlled multiplex PCR, was used to amplify TCRbeta CDR3 regions from genomic DNA. The study's own analysis went as follows. The number of nucleated cells in each sample was estimated from the amplification of reference gene primers within the assay. Sequence reads were collapsed and filtered to measure the absolute abundance of every unique TCRbeta CDR3 rearrangement. For each sample, productive Simpson clonality was calculated as the square root of Simpson's diversity index across productive rearrangements. Not all clones reach the TCRdb copy of this immuneACCESS table, which keeps in-frame sequences only. Checked studies attribute under half of the gap to unresolved V genes and leave the rest unexplained. V, J and clone size were drawn from that table, and D and trimming were deduced from the DNA. The sample table shows about 300,000 clones, and roughly 82% are seen once. The ten biggest clones cover around 1.7% of the sample.

Rearrangement joined TRBV30 to TRBJ2-1, with 10 bases aligning to TRBD2. Material for sequencing was peripheral blood. The sequence derives from a woman between 45 and 60 years old with acute or convalescent COVID-19. CDR3 sequence: CAWSAPSSGSSYNEQFF. The nucleotide sequence reads TGTGCCTGGAGTGCACCTTCTAGCGGGAGCTCCTACAATGAGCAGTTCTTC.